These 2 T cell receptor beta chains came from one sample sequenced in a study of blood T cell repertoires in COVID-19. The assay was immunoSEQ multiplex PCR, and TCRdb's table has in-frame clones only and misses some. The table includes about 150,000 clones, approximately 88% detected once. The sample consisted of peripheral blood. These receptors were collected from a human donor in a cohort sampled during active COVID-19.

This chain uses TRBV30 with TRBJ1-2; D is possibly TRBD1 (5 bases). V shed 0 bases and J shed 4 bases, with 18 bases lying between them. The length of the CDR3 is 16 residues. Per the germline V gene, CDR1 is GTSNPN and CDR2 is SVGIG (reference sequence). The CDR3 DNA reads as TGTGCCTGGAGTGTCGCAGGGAATGAAAGGGTCTATGGCTACACCTTC. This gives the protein CAWSVAGNERVYGYTF.

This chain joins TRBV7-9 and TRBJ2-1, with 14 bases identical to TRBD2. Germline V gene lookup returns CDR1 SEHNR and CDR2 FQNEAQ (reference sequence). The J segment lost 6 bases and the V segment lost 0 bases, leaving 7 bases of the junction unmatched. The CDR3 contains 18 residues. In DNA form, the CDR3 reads TGTGCCAGCAGCTTAGCGGCGGGACTAGCGGGAGTTGGCAATGAGCAGTTCTTC. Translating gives CASSLAAGLAGVGNEQFF.